Listed below are T cell receptor beta chains from one sample, sequenced in a study of shared clonotypes between healthy human individuals. Assay: immunoSEQ multiplex PCR; the TCRdb copy retains only in-frame clones and omits some. The sample records 2,500,000 or so clones, over 85% being singletons. Sequenced: naive CD4+ T cells sorted from blood. Every receptor here comes from a man between 18 and 35 years old in good health. CDR3s include the opening cysteine and the closing phenylalanine or tryptophan.

v_gene: TRBV5-4
CDR3aa: CASSRASAPLWQYF

v_gene: TRBV19
CDR3aa: CASREGTRTNEQFF

v_gene: TRBV5-1
CDR3aa: CASSLEGSSTNEKLFF

v_gene: TRBV5-1
CDR3aa: CASSLDPTRQYQNYGYTF

v_gene: TRBV11-2
CDR3aa: CASSSSRAGGTDTQYF

v_gene: TRBV29-1
CDR3aa: CSVAKGLSTDTQYF

v_gene: TRBV5-1
CDR3aa: CASSTGQGYVHEQYF

v_gene: TRBV5-1
CDR3aa: CASSLLSSGGREQFF

v_gene: TRBV5-1
CDR3aa: CASSRGQTNLRSENTEAFF

v_gene: TRBV15
CDR3aa: CATTPDGGSPDTQYF

v_gene: TRBV7-2
CDR3aa: CASSLRSGTGGTDTQYF

v_gene: TRBV5-1
CDR3aa: CASSPPSHEQYF

v_gene: TRBV25-1
CDR3aa: CASTSSGNTIYF

v_gene: TRBV6-5
CDR3aa: CASSAVQDYGYTF

v_gene: TRBV5-4
CDR3aa: CASSLDPSYNEQFF

v_gene: TRBV30
CDR3aa: CAWSVLGLAKNIQYF

v_gene: TRBV2
CDR3aa: CASSGLLDTPGNTIYF

v_gene: TRBV6-1
CDR3aa: CASILAGGNYEQYF

v_gene: TRBV6-1
CDR3aa: CASSAGTLADEQYF

v_gene: TRBV7-8
CDR3aa: CASSPSASGYNEQFF

v_gene: TRBV18
CDR3aa: CASSPRSEGALGYTF

v_gene: TRBV19
CDR3aa: CANVHRDNSPLHF

v_gene: TRBV30
CDR3aa: CAWSRIEAFF

v_gene: TRBV9
CDR3aa: CASSLRWREETQYF

v_gene: TRBV5-4
CDR3aa: CASSSGLAGSTDTQYF

v_gene: TRBV5-1
CDR3aa: CASRHQNEQYF

v_gene: TRBV6-6
CDR3aa: CASRRQANTEAFF

v_gene: TRBV10-3
CDR3aa: CAISGTGEKEYEQYF

v_gene: TRBV7-9
CDR3aa: CASSLGAALADTQYF

v_gene: TRBV7-9
CDR3aa: CASSQGQGNYGYTF

v_gene: TRBV6-5
CDR3aa: CASSPGPPGNTEAFF

v_gene: TRBV7-6
CDR3aa: CASSFGGFPDTQYF

v_gene: TRBV2
CDR3aa: CASSVWSLTEAFF

v_gene: TRBV5-4
CDR3aa: CASSFQGGGYTF

v_gene: TRBV2
CDR3aa: CASRVEGTYNEQFF

v_gene: TRBV6-1
CDR3aa: CASRVFSNQPQHF

v_gene: TRBV5-4
CDR3aa: CASSLGGATEAFF

v_gene: TRBV9
CDR3aa: CASSVGEGRTQYF

v_gene: TRBV5-1
CDR3aa: CASSPGPGELFF

v_gene: TRBV5-1
CDR3aa: CASSLDGGESSYEQYF

v_gene: TRBV7-8
CDR3aa: CASSLAGLGYEQYF

v_gene: TRBV6-1
CDR3aa: CASSEAPGGGQGNQPQHF

v_gene: TRBV20-1
CDR3aa: CSASKGGEQYF

v_gene: TRBV4-1
CDR3aa: CASSQDVSREGTYEQYF

v_gene: TRBV6-1
CDR3aa: CASSEAGGLSTDTQYF

v_gene: TRBV27
CDR3aa: CASKDRTNSPLHF

v_gene: TRBV4-1
CDR3aa: CASSQVAGSSYNSPLHF

v_gene: TRBV6-1
CDR3aa: CASSIRGGTYEQYF

v_gene: TRBV27
CDR3aa: CASSPPGSRSYNEQFF